Shown below are 17 T cell receptor beta chains from a single sample sequenced in a study of T cell responses to AZD1222 COVID-19 vaccine. The protocol was immunoSEQ multiplex PCR, while the TCRdb copy is restricted to in-frame clones and leaves out a portion. The sample lists 90,000 to 150,000 clones, approximately 92% seen once, with approximately 7.9% in the top ten. Sequenced material: peripheral blood, taken 28 days after the second AZD1222 dose. Receptors originate from an adult who received the AZD1222 COVID-19 vaccine.

The chain employs TRBV5-4 and TRBJ1-1, with 8 bases that match TRBD1. Trimming removed 4 bases from V and 6 bases from J; junction bases left unmatched: 14. Germline CDR1 and CDR2: SGHNT and YYREEE (reference sequence). The CDR3 length is 16 residues. The CDR3 here is CASSHGDRSAISEAFF. DNA for the CDR3: TGTGCCAGCAGCCATGGGGACAGGTCGGCAATCTCTGAAGCTTTCTTT. Combining the CDR3 with reference TRBV5-4 and TRBJ1-1 gives the whole variable domain ETGVTQSPTHLIKTRGQQVTLRCSSQSGHNTVSWYQQALGQGPQFIFQYYREEENGRGNFPPRFSGLQFPNYSSELNVNALELDDSALYLCASSHGDRSAISEAFFGQGTRLTVV.

This rearrangement joins TRBV9 to TRBJ1-1, with TRBD1 matching over 8 bases. J was trimmed by 7 bases and V by 0 bases; bases with no gene match: 11. There are 16 residues in the CDR3. Germline V gene data show CDR1 as SGDLS and CDR2 as YYNGEE. CDR3 residues: CASSVVSRQGSGEAFF. As DNA, the CDR3 is TGTGCCAGCAGCGTAGTATCGAGACAGGGGTCGGGTGAAGCTTTCTTT. The full variable domain, its missing parts supplied by reference TRBV9 and TRBJ1-1, is DSGVTQTPKHLITATGQRVTLRCSPRSGDLSVYWYQQSLDQGLQFLIQYYNGEERAKGNILERFSAQQFPDLHSELNLSSLELGDSALYFCASSVVSRQGSGEAFFGQGTRLTVV.

The V and J genes are TRBV28 and TRBJ2-1, with 9 positions matching TRBD1. The CDR3 is 14 amino acids. V lost 4 bases and J lost 10; bases outside the gene matches: 8. From germline, CDR1 is MDHEN and CDR2 SYDVKM. The CDR3 sequence: CASSSGTGWREQFF. The CDR3 DNA is TGTGCCAGCAGTTCGGGGACAGGGTGGAGGGAGCAGTTCTTC.

The chain uses TRBV12-3 or TRBV12-4 and TRBJ1-2, with D hard to call. V dropped 2 bases and J dropped 8 bases, with 9 bases sitting between them. The CDR3 is made up of 12 amino acids. The CDR3 nucleotides are TGTGCCAGCAGTTTATTCAAGGACGGCTACACCTTC. Residues: CASSLFKDGYTF.

The chain employs TRBV18 and TRBJ2-1, with D perhaps matching TRBD2 (5 bases). The CDR3 is 16 amino acids. V was cut by 3 bases and J by 0 bases, with 12 bases left in between. CDR1 is KGHSH, CDR2 LQKENI, per germline. CDR3 DNA sequence: TGTGCCAGCTCACCGGCCGGGAAAAGCTCCTACAATGAGCAGTTCTTC. Amino acids: CASSPAGKSSYNEQFF.

This rearrangement joins TRBV6-5 to TRBJ1-6; TRBD1 might be the D (6 bases). Germline loops: CDR1 MNHEY, CDR2 SVGAGI. This CDR3 region has 15 residues. V lost 0 bases, J lost 11 bases, and 14 bases lay in between. The CDR3 DNA reads as TGTGCCAGCAGTTACTCAACGCCACAGGGTACACCCCTCCACTTT. Translated, it gives CASSYSTPQGTPLHF.

The chain employs TRBV7-9 and TRBJ1-1; D is uncertain. Germline assignment: CDR1 SEHNR and CDR2 FQNEAQ (reference sequence). Deletions cut 3 bases from V and 5 bases from J, with 10 bases between. The CDR3 loop spans 13 amino acids. The CDR3: CASSFSSGTEAFF. The CDR3 DNA follows: TGTGCCAGCAGCTTTTCCAGCGGGACTGAAGCTTTCTTT.

The chain is built from TRBV4-1 and TRBJ2-3; unclear D gene. CDR1 is MGHRA and CDR2 is YSYEKL in the germline V gene. Deletions cut 1 base from V and 2 bases from J, with 10 bases between. CDR3 length equals 15 residues. CDR3 in amino acids: CASSQANRATDTQYF. DNA for the CDR3: TGCGCCAGCAGCCAAGCAAATCGCGCCACAGATACGCAGTATTTT.

Concerning this clone itself: Other nucleotide sequences in the sample specify the same CDR3. The chain joins TRBV24-1 to TRBJ2-5; 8 nucleotides match TRBD1. CDR1 KGHDR and CDR2 SFDVKD come from the germline V gene. The CDR3 is made up of 15 amino acids. V was clipped by 1 base and J by 2 bases; unmatched bases: 2. CDR3 DNA sequence: TGTGCCACCAGTGATTTCGACAGGGGTCAAGAGACCCAGTACTTC. Amino acid sequence: CATSDFDRGQETQYF.

The chain has TRBV6-4 and TRBJ2-4; no clear D. The CDR3 covers 14 residues. V was cut by 6 bases and J by 2 bases, with 11 bases left in between. Germline V gives CDR1 MRHNA, CDR2 SNTAGT. In DNA form, the CDR3 reads TGTGCCAGCAGCTTACCCCTTACCAAAAACATTCAGTACTTC. This encodes CASSLPLTKNIQYF.

The J gene is TRBJ1-4, the V gene TRBV7-9; unclear D gene. Germline CDR1 SEHNR, CDR2 FQNEAQ (reference sequence). The CDR3 contains 14 residues. Trimming left V 1 base short and J 6 bases short, with 9 bases between. CDR3 nucleotides: TGTGCCAGCAGCTTAGTGGTCGGATATGAAAAACTGTTTTTT. Amino acid sequence: CASSLVVGYEKLFF.

The chain employs TRBV18 and TRBJ1-1; D may be TRBD1 (5 bases). Germline loops: CDR1 KGHSH, CDR2 LQKENI. Trimming removed 4 bases at V and 7 bases at J, with 19 bases between. The CDR3 is 15 amino acids. CDR3 coding DNA: TGTGCCAGCTCACTGTTGGACACTAGGGTGGATGAAGCTTTCTTT. Amino acids: CASSLLDTRVDEAFF.

The chain joins TRBV4-2 to TRBJ2-1, with D possibly being TRBD1 or TRBD2 (6 bases each). Trimming pared 5 bases from V and 4 bases from J, leaving 21 bases between. CDR1 and CDR2 from the germline V gene are LGHNA and YNFKEQ. CDR3 length: 17 amino acids. CDR3 DNA sequence: TGTGCCAGCAGCGGGCAAGCGCGTGGGGGGCCTTACAATGAGCAGTTCTTC. As protein: CASSGQARGGPYNEQFF.

The chain carries TRBV28 and TRBJ1-1; no clear D gene. The germline V gene encodes CDR1 MDHEN and CDR2 SYDVKM. With 3 bases removed from V and 1 base from J, the gap between germline ends came to 9 bases. CDR3 length: 14 residues. The CDR3, as DNA: TGTGCCAGCAGTTTTTTTACAGCGAACACTGAAGCTTTCTTT. This encodes CASSFFTANTEAFF. Drawing the rest from reference TRBV28 and TRBJ1-1, the complete variable domain is DVKVTQSSRYLVKRTGEKVFLECVQDMDHENMFWYRQDPGLGLRLIYFSYDVKMKEKGDIPEGYSVSREKKERFSLILESASTNQTSMYLCASSFFTANTEAFFGQGTRLTVV.

This chain links TRBV4-2 with TRBJ2-1; D not certain. Germline V gene lookup returns CDR1 LGHNA and CDR2 YNFKEQ. V was cut by 3 bases and J by 1 base, with 10 bases left in between. This CDR3 has 15 residues. The CDR3 protein is CASSQSGGSYNEQFF. The CDR3 DNA follows: TGTGCCAGCAGCCAGTCCGGTGGGTCCTACAATGAGCAGTTCTTC.

The CDR3 DNA reads as TGTGCCACCAGCCCCGGGCAGGACGGTCAGCCCCAGCATTTT. Protein: CATSPGQDGQPQHF. V and J are TRBV24-1 and TRBJ1-5; D remains ambiguous. Trimming stripped 7 bases from V and 6 bases from J, with 15 bases between. The germline V gene has CDR1 KGHDR and CDR2 SFDVKD. This CDR3 has 14 residues.

The chain carries TRBV6-5 and TRBJ1-1; TRBD1 is a possible D gene (5 bases). Germline V gene data show CDR1 as MNHEY and CDR2 as SVGAGI. V gave up 5 bases and J gave up 0 bases, with 13 bases separating them. The CDR3 is 15 amino acids. DNA for the CDR3: TGTGCCAGCAGTCAGCCTAAGGGGATGAACACTGAAGCTTTCTTT. Amino acid sequence: CASSQPKGMNTEAFF.